The rows below give T cell receptor beta chains drawn from one sample of a study of blood T cell repertoires in COVID-19. Assay: immunoSEQ multiplex PCR; the TCRdb copy retains only in-frame clones and omits some. This table has approximately 91,000 clones, approximately 80% appearing once. Sequenced material: peripheral blood. These receptor sequences come from a human donor in a cohort sampled during active COVID-19. CDR3s include the opening cysteine and the closing phenylalanine or tryptophan. Fields, in order: clone size, J gene, D gene, V gene, CDR3 DNA, CDR3 protein. The D gene is left open where the match is weak. Rows give clone size only sometimes, using once, few, many, or a class for an expanded clone.

- | TRBJ1-3 | - | TRBV14 | TGTGCCAGCAGCCAAGAGAGGCGAATCTTCTCTGGAAACACCATATATTTT | CASSQERRIFSGNTIYF
- | TRBJ2-5 | TRBD2 | TRBV7-8 | TGTGCCAGCAGCTCGGGACTAGCCCAAGAGACCCAGTACTTC | CASSSGLAQETQYF
- | TRBJ1-1 | - | TRBV19 | TGTGCCAGTCTCAAGCGGCCAGGAGGGACTGAAGCTTTCTTT | CASLKRPGGTEAFF
- | TRBJ2-2 | - | TRBV19 | TGTGCCAGTAGTATAGTGTCCAGGGGTTTGGGGGAGCTGTTTTTT | CASSIVSRGLGELFF
- | TRBJ2-7 | TRBD2 | TRBV30 | TGTGCCTGGGCTACTAGCGGGTCTTGGCACGAGCAGTACTTC | CAWATSGSWHEQYF
few | TRBJ1-1 | - | TRBV5-4 | TGTGCCAGCAGTCTGCCGGGGATGAACACTGAAGCTTTCTTT | CASSLPGMNTEAFF
- | TRBJ1-1 | - | TRBV27 | TGTGCCAGCACCCCCCGCCCACAGGGCGAAGCTTTCTTT | CASTPRPQGEAFF
- | TRBJ2-5 | TRBD1 | TRBV28 | TGTGCCAGCCTTAGGACCACGGGATATGGACAGGGAGAGACCCAGTACTTC | CASLRTTGYGQGETQYF
once | TRBJ2-7 | TRBD1 | TRBV3-1/TRBV3-2 | TGTGCCAGCAGCCAAGTGGACAGGGTTTACGAGCAGTACTTC | CASSQVDRVYEQYF
- | TRBJ2-6 | TRBD1 | TRBV19 | TGTGCCAGTAGTATTCCCAAGACAGGGACCGGGGCCAACGTCCTGACTTTC | CASSIPKTGTGANVLTF